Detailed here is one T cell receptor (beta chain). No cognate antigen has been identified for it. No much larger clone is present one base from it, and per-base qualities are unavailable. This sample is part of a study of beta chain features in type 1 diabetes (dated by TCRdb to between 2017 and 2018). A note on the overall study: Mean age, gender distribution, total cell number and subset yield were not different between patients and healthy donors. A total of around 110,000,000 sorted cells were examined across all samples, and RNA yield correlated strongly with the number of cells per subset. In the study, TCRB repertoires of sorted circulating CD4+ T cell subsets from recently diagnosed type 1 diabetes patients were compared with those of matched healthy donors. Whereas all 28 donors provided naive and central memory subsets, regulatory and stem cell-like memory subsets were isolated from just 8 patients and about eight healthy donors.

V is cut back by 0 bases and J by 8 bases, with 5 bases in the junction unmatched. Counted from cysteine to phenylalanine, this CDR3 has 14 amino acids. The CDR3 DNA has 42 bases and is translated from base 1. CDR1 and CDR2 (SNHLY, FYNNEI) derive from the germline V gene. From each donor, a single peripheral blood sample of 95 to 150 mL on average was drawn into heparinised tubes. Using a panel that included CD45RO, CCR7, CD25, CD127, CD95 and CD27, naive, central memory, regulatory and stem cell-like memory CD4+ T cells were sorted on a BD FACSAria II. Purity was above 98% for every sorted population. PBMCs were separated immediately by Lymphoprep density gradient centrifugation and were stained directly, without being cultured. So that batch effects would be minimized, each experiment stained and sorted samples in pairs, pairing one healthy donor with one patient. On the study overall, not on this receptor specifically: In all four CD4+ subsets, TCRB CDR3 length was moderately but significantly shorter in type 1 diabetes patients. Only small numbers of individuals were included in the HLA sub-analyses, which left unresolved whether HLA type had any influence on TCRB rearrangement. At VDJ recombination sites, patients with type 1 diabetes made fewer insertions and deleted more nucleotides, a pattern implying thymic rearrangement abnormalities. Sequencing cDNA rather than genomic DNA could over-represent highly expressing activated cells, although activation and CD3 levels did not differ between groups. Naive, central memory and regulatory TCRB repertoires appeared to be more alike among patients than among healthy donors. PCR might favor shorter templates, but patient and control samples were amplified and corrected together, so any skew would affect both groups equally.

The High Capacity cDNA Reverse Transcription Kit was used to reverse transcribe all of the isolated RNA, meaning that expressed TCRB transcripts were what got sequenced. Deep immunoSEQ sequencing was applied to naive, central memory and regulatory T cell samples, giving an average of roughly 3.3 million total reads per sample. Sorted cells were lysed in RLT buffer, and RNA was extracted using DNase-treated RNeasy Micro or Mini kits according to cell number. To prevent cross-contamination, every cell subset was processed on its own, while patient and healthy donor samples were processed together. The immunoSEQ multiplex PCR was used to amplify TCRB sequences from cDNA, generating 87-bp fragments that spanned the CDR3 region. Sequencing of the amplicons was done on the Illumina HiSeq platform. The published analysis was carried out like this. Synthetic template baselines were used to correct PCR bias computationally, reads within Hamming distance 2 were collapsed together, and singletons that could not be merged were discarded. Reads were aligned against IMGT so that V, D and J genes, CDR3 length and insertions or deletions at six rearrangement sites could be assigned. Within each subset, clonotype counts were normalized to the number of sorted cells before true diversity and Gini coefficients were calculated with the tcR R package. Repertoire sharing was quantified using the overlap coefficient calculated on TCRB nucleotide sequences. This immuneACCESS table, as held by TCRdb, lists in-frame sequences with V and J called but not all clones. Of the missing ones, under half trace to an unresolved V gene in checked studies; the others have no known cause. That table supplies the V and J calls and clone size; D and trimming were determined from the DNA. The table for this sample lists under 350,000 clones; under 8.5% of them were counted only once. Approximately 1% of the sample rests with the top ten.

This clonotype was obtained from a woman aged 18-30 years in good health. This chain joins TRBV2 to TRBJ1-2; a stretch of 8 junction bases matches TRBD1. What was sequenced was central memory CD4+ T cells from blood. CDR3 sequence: CASSEALGQGGYTF. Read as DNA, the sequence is TGTGCCAGCAGTGAAGCGCTAGGACAGGGAGGCTACACCTTC.